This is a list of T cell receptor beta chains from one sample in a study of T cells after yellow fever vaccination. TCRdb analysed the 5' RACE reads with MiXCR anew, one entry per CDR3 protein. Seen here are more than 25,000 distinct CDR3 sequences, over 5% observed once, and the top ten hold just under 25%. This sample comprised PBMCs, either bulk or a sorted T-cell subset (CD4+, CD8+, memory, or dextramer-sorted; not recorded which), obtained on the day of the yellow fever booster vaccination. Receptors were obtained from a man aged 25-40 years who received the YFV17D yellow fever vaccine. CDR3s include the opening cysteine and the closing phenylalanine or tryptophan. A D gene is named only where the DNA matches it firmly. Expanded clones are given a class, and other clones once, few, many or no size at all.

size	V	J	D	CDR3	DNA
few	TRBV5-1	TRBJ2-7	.	CASSFPSGYEQYF	TGCGCCAGCAGCTTCCCTTCTGGGTACGAGCAGTACTTC
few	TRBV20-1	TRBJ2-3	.	CSAPTGDTQYF	TGCAGTGCCCCAACGGGAGATACGCAGTATTTT
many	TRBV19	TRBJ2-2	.	CASSTGRNTGELFF	TGTGCCAGTAGTACGGGGCGAAACACCGGGGAGCTGTTTTTT
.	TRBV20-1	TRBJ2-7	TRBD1	CSALPGQGNEQYF	TGCAGTGCCCTACCGGGACAGGGGAACGAGCAGTACTTC
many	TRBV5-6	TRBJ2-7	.	CASSLTRSYEQYF	TGTGCCAGCAGCTTGACTAGGTCCTACGAGCAGTACTTC
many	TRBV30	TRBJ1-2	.	CAWSVLGRGYGYTF	TGTGCCTGGAGTGTACTGGGCAGGGGCTATGGCTACACCTTC
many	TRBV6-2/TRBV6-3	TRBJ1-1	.	CASSYRGDLEAFF	TGTGCCAGCAGTTACCGAGGGGACCTTGAAGCTTTCTTT
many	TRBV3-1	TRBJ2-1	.	CASSLPRGITNEQFF	TGTGCCAGCAGCCTCCCTCGAGGGATCACCAATGAGCAGTTCTTC
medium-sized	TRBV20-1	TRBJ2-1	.	CSQGSGEVQQFF	TGCAGTCAGGGGTCGGGAGAGGTGCAGCAGTTCTTC
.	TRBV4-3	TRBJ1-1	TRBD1	CASSQDRVTGGQVTEAFF	TGCGCCAGCAGCCAAGATCGGGTGACAGGGGGCCAGGTCACTGAAGCTTTCTTT
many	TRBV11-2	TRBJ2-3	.	CASSFGQFTDTQYF	TGTGCCAGCAGCTTTGGACAGTTCACAGATACGCAGTATTTT
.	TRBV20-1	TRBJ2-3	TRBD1	CSAQKGARDTQYF	TGCAGTGCTCAGAAGGGGGCTCGAGATACGCAGTATTTT
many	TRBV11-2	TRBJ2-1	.	CASSSYRDKQYNEQFF	TGTGCCAGCAGCTCATACCGGGACAAGCAATACAATGAGCAGTTCTTC
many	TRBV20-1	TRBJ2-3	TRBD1	CSAARSWDRRSTDTQYF	TGCAGTGCTGCTCGAAGTTGGGACAGGCGAAGCACAGATACGCAGTATTTT
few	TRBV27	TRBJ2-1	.	CASSGTSRYNEQFF	TGTGCCAGCAGTGGGACCTCCAGGTACAATGAGCAGTTCTTC
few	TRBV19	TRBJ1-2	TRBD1	CASSFEQGAEGYTF	TGTGCCAGTAGTTTCGAACAGGGGGCGGAAGGCTACACCTTC
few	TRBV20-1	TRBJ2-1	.	CSARGPNLPNEQFF	TGCAGTGCTAGGGGGCCCAACCTCCCCAATGAGCAGTTCTTC
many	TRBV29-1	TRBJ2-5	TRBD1	CSVGLGTGQETQYF	TGCAGCGTTGGTCTCGGGACAGGCCAAGAGACCCAGTACTTC
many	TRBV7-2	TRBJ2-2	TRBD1	CASSQGQGAGELFF	TGTGCCAGCAGCCAGGGACAGGGAGCCGGGGAGCTGTTTTTT
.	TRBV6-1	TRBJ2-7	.	CASSPKGGSSYEQYF	TGTGCCAGCAGCCCCAAGGGGGGAAGCTCCTACGAGCAGTACTTC
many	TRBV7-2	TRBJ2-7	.	CASSFRPTSYEQYF	TGTGCCAGCAGCTTCAGGCCGACTTCCTACGAGCAGTACTTC
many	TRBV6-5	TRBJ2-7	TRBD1	CASKLMPGQGTYEQYF	TGTGCCAGCAAGCTAATGCCGGGACAGGGAACCTACGAGCAGTACTTC
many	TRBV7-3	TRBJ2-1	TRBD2	CASSLLAGGNNEQFF	TGTGCCAGCAGCCTTTTAGCGGGAGGAAACAATGAGCAGTTCTTC
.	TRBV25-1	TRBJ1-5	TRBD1	CASSAGQGASNQPQHF	TGTGCCAGCAGTGCGGGACAGGGGGCTAGCAATCAGCCCCAGCATTTT
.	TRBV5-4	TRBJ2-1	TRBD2	CASSLVLADNNEQFF	TGTGCCAGCAGCTTGGTACTAGCGGATAACAATGAGCAGTTCTTC
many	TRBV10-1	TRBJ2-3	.	CASSESKGDTDTQYF	TGCGCCAGCAGTGAGTCTAAGGGTGACACAGATACGCAGTATTTT
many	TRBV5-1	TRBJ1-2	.	CASSSGTLGANYGYTF	TGCGCCAGTAGCTCCGGGACCCTCGGAGCTAACTATGGCTACACCTTC
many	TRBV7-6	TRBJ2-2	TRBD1	CASSLTVTRGITGELFF	TGTGCCAGCAGCTTAACGGTGACCAGGGGGATTACCGGGGAGCTGTTTTTT
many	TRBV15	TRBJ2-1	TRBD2	CATSRVRESVNEQFF	TGTGCCACCAGCAGAGTGCGGGAGTCGGTCAATGAGCAGTTCTTC
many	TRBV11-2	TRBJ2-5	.	CASSLGGLRQETQYF	TGTGCCAGCAGCTTAGGGGGCCTGAGACAAGAGACCCAGTACTTC
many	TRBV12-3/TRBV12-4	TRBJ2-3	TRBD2	CASSSTQREEDWDTQYF	TGTGCCAGCAGTAGCACGCAGCGGGAGGAAGACTGGGATACGCAGTATTTT
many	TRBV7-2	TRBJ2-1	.	CASSLQAPLLGYNEQFF	TGTGCCAGCAGCTTACAGGCTCCCCTGCTGGGGTACAATGAGCAGTTCTTC
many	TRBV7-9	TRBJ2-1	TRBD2	CASKSDWERELFDEQFF	TGTGCCAGCAAGTCAGACTGGGAGCGGGAGTTATTCGATGAGCAGTTCTTC
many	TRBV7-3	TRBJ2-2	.	CASSSAGTNTGELFF	TGTGCCAGCAGCTCGGCGGGAACGAACACCGGGGAGCTGTTTTTT
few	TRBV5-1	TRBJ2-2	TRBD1	CASSSDRGTGELFF	TGCGCCAGCAGCTCGGACAGGGGCACCGGGGAGCTGTTTTTT
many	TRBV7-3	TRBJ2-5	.	CASSWRDSETQYF	TGTGCCAGCAGCTGGAGGGACTCCGAGACCCAGTACTTC
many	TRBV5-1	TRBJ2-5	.	CASSLERGQETQYF	TGCGCCAGCAGCTTGGAACGGGGACAAGAGACCCAGTACTTC
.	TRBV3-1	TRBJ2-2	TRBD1	CASSRQGGGMWELFF	TGTGCCAGCAGCCGACAGGGTGGAGGCATGTGGGAGCTGTTTTTT
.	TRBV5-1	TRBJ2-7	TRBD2	CASSYGGSSYEQYF	TGCGCCAGCAGCTACGGCGGGAGCTCCTACGAGCAGTACTTC
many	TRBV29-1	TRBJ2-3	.	CSVARRTDTQYF	TGCAGCGTCGCACGCCGCACAGATACGCAGTATTTT
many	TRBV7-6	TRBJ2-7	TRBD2	CASSFSAGGQYF	TGTGCCAGCAGCTTCTCAGCGGGAGGGCAGTACTTC